Below are 21 T cell receptor beta chains sequenced from a single sample in a study of beta chain features in type 1 diabetes. Investigators reverse transcribed all isolated RNA, so they sequenced expressed TCRB transcripts. Profiling relied on immunoSEQ multiplex PCR, and the TCRdb table lists in-frame clones only, not all of them. The top ten clones hold about 0.018% of a sample with approximately 380,000 clones, more than 13% of them seen once. The sequenced sample was naive CD4+ T cells from blood. Every receptor here comes from a woman aged 18-29 years in good health.

The V and J genes are TRBV2 and TRBJ2-7; 11 bases line up with TRBD1. From germline, CDR1 is SNHLY and CDR2 FYNNEI. The CDR3 totals 15 residues. The V gene end was trimmed by 8 bases and the J gene end by 1 base; junction bases not matched to a gene: 7. CDR3 residues: CASPRDRGISYEQYF. The CDR3 coding sequence is TGTGCCAGCCCCCGGGACAGGGGGATTTCCTACGAGCAGTACTTC.

This clone turned up a few times. The V call is TRBV2, the J call TRBJ2-2, with 7 positions matching TRBD2. The CDR3 loop spans 13 amino acids. Germline-derived CDR1 and CDR2 are SNHLY and FYNNEI. The ends lost 8 bases at V and 4 bases at J; junction bases unmatched: 4. CDR3 sequence (DNA): TGTGCCAGCTTTAGCGGGTTCACCGGGGAGCTGTTTTTT. This codes for CASFSGFTGELFF. The variable domain in full, completed from reference TRBV2 and TRBJ2-2, reads EPEVTQTPSHQVTQMGQEVILRCVPISNHLYFYWYRQILGQKVEFLVSFYNNEISEKSEIFDDQFSVERPDGSNFTLKIRSTKLEDSAMYFCASFSGFTGELFFGEGSRLTVL.

The chain links TRBV7-9 to TRBJ2-5; maybe TRBD2 (5 bases). Trimming removed 4 bases from V and 9 bases from J, with 18 bases in between. The germline V gene encodes CDR1 SEHNR and CDR2 FQNEAQ (reference sequence). This CDR3 region has 14 residues. CDR3 protein: CASSSWTGLEAQYF. The CDR3 nucleotides are TGTGCCAGCAGCTCCTGGACCGGGTTGGAGGCCCAGTACTTC.

V is TRBV19 and J is TRBJ1-1, with 8 bases lining up with TRBD1. V gave up 5 bases and J gave up 6 bases; unmatched junction bases: 14. The CDR3 covers 16 residues. The V gene's germline CDR1 is LNHDA and CDR2 SQIVND (reference sequence). DNA for the CDR3: TGTGCCAGTAGTCAAGGACAGGGAAGGTACGTAGCTGAAGCTTTCTTT. The encoded protein is CASSQGQGRYVAEAFF.

CDR3 bases: TGTGCCAGCGGCAGGGGTTTCAATCAGCCCCAGCATTTT. Translating gives CASGRGFNQPQHF. The chain carries TRBV28 and TRBJ1-5; possibly TRBD1 for D (6 bases). The germline V and J ends were trimmed by 8 bases and 3 bases, with 11 bases remaining between them. This CDR3 comprises 13 residues. CDR1 and CDR2 (germline): MDHEN, SYDVKM.

There are a few counts of this clone. The chain employs TRBV18 and TRBJ1-1; D is undetermined. The CDR3 runs 17 residues. The V end lost 0 bases, the J end lost 2 bases, and 16 bases lay between the germline ends. Germline V CDR1 and CDR2: KGHSH, LQKENI. The DNA of the CDR3 is TGTGCCAGCTCACCACCGGGCCCCTTAAATCTAAACACTGAAGCTTTCTTT. It specifies CASSPPGPLNLNTEAFF.

The gene calls are TRBV7-2 and TRBJ1-5; D perhaps matches TRBD1 (6 bases). This CDR3 comprises 15 residues. V dropped 5 bases and J dropped 4 bases, with 15 bases sitting between them. The germline V gene encodes CDR1 SGHTA and CDR2 FQGNSA. The CDR3 DNA sequence: TGTGCCAGCAGCCTAACAGGGCAAACTAATCAGCCCCAGCATTTT. This codes for CASSLTGQTNQPQHF.

This chain joins TRBV27 and TRBJ2-1; no clear D. The germline CDR1 and CDR2 sequences are MNHEY and SMNVEV (reference sequence). CDR3 length: 17 residues. V was trimmed by 7 bases and J by 3 bases, leaving 22 bases between them. The CDR3 coding sequence is TGTGCCAGCACGCGATATGTGACTTCACCTAACTACAATGAGCAGTTCTTC. The encoded protein is CASTRYVTSPNYNEQFF.

This clone appeared a few times. The chain carries TRBV6-5 and TRBJ2-6; maybe TRBD1 (6 bases). V lost 11 bases to trimming and J lost 4 bases, with 12 bases between them. The CDR3 runs to 13 residues. The V gene's germline CDR1 is MNHEY and CDR2 SVGAGI. The CDR3 DNA is TGTGCCGCCCAGGGGCGAGGGGCCAACGTCCTGACTTTC. Residues: CAAQGRGANVLTF.

V gene TRBV14 combines with J gene TRBJ2-7; possibly TRBD1 for D (5 bases). The CDR3 extends over 14 amino acids. The germline CDR1 and CDR2 sequences are SGHDN and FVKESK. Trimming pared 0 bases from V and 1 base from J, leaving 7 bases between. CDR3 sequence: CASSQEDISYEQYF. CDR3 in DNA: TGTGCCAGCAGCCAAGAGGACATTTCCTACGAGCAGTACTTC.

This clone turned up a few times. The V gene is TRBV29-1, the J gene TRBJ1-5; 9 bases map to TRBD1. CDR1 is SQVTM, CDR2 ANQGSEA, per germline. The CDR3 runs to 13 residues. The V segment lost 6 bases and the J segment 5 bases; nucleotides outside the gene matches: 5. DNA of the CDR3: TGCAGCGTGTTGGGACAGGGAGATCAGCCCCAGCATTTT. This translates into CSVLGQGDQPQHF.

This chain links TRBV30 with TRBJ2-1; 9 bases align to TRBD1. Per the germline V gene, CDR1 is GTSNPN and CDR2 is SVGIG (reference sequence). With V trimmed by 0 bases and J by 3 bases, 6 bases remained unmatched. The CDR3 length is 16 residues. The CDR3 nucleotides are TGTGCCTGGAGTGTACCGGGACAGGGATTCTACAATGAGCAGTTCTTC. It specifies CAWSVPGQGFYNEQFF.

This clone has a handful of counts. J is TRBJ2-2 and V is TRBV30; 7 bases align to TRBD1. J lost 1 base, V lost 0 bases, and 5 bases had no gene match. Germline CDR1 GTSNPN, CDR2 SVGIG (reference sequence). The CDR3 has 16 amino acids. CDR3 region: CAWSVSRTGNTGELFF. CDR3 in DNA: TGTGCCTGGAGTGTTTCTCGGACAGGGAACACCGGGGAGCTGTTTTTT. The complete variable domain, with remaining parts taken from reference TRBV30 and TRBJ2-2, reads SQTIHQWPATLVQPVGSPLSLECTVEGTSNPNLYWYRQAAGRGLQLLFYSVGIGQISSEVPQNLSASRPQDRQFILSSKKLLLSDSGFYLCAWSVSRTGNTGELFFGEGSRLTVL.

This chain links TRBV2 with TRBJ2-3; D possibly corresponds to TRBD2 (6 bases). Germline-derived CDR1 and CDR2 are SNHLY and FYNNEI. The CDR3 runs 14 residues. V lost 11 bases and J 2 bases, leaving 17 bases between the germline ends. The CDR3 reads CAGGRRLITDTQYF. In nucleotides, the CDR3 is TGTGCCGGGGGGAGGAGGCTGATCACAGATACGCAGTATTTT.

The chain has TRBV28 and TRBJ2-7; no clear D. In germline, CDR1 is MDHEN, CDR2 SYDVKM. This CDR3 is built from 14 residues. V was shortened by 6 bases and J by 3 bases, with 15 bases between the two germline ends. CDR3 in DNA: TGTGCCAGCAGCCAAAGTGGAGATATCTACGAGCAGTACTTC. Translation gives CASSQSGDIYEQYF.

The rearrangement joins TRBV4-2 to TRBJ2-7; 7 nucleotides align to TRBD2. After removal of 1 base from V and 2 bases from J, the junction contained 8 bases not matched to a gene. Germline-derived CDR1 and CDR2 are LGHNA and YNFKEQ. This CDR3 spans 16 amino acids. CDR3 protein: CASSQAGGSPTYEQYF. In DNA, the CDR3 is TGTGCCAGCAGCCAAGCGGGCGGGAGCCCTACCTACGAGCAGTACTTC.

This clone has just a few counts. This sequence joins TRBV6-4 and TRBJ2-3; TRBD2 matches 8 bases. Germline CDR1 and CDR2: MRHNA and SNTAGT. With 3 bases clipped from V and 3 bases from J, the junction kept 5 bases outside the gene matches. The CDR3 totals 15 residues. CDR3 nucleotide sequence: TGTGCCAGCAGTGAGGCCAGCGGGAGAACAGATACGCAGTATTTT. Translation gives CASSEASGRTDTQYF.

This clone was detected only a few times. DNA for the CDR3: TGTGCCAGCAGCTTAGACGGGGTGCGCACTGAAGCTTTCTTT. Translating it yields CASSLDGVRTEAFF. This chain joins TRBV11-1 and TRBJ1-1, with D unresolved. With 1 base removed from V and 4 bases from J, the gap between germline ends came to 10 bases. CDR3 length: 14 residues. In germline, CDR1 is SGHAT, CDR2 FQDESV (reference sequence).

CDR3 sequence: CASSESGPLKFF. CDR3 nucleotide sequence: TGTGCCAGCAGTGAGTCGGGTCCGTTAAAGTTTTTT. The V call is TRBV6-4, the J call TRBJ1-4; D is unclear. The CDR3 sequence is 12 residues long. Per the germline V gene, CDR1 is MRHNA and CDR2 is SNTAGT. The ends were cut back, 3 bases at V and 16 bases at J, with 15 bases in the middle.

This clone has just a few counts. The rearrangement joins TRBV7-9 to TRBJ1-3, with a possible D match to TRBD1 (5 bases). V gave up 4 bases and J gave up 1 base, with 11 bases separating them. The CDR3 consists of 15 residues. The germline CDR1 and CDR2 sequences are SEHNR and FQNEAQ (reference sequence). The CDR3 bases are TGTGCCAGCAGCTCCTTTGGGGCGTCTGGAAACACCATATATTTT. Its protein product is CASSSFGASGNTIYF.

This clone was observed a few times. This rearrangement joins TRBV19 to TRBJ2-1, with TRBD2 identical over 7 bases. Germline lookup yields CDR1 LNHDA and CDR2 SQIVND (reference sequence). Trimming took 1 base from V and 10 from J; bases not matched to a gene: 7. The CDR3 is 14 amino acids. The CDR3 protein is CASSIALAQWEQFF. CDR3 sequence (DNA): TGTGCCAGTAGTATAGCACTAGCGCAATGGGAGCAGTTCTTC.